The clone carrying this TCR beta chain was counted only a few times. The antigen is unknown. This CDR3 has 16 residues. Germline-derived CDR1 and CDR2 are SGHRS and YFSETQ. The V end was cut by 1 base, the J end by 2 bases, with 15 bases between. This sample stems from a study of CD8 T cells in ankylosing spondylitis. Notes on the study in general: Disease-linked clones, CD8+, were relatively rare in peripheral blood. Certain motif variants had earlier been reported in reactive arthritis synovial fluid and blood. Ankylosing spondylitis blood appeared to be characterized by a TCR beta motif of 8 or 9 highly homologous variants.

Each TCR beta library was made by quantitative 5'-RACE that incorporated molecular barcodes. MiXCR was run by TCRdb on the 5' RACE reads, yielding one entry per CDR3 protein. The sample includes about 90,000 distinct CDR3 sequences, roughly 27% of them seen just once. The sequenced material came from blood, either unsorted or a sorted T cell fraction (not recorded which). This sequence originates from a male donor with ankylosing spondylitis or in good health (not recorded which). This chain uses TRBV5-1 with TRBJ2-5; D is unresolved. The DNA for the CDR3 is TGCGCCAGCAGCTTGACCGGGCTGGCTTTACAAGAGACCCAGTACTTC. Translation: CASSLTGLALQETQYF.